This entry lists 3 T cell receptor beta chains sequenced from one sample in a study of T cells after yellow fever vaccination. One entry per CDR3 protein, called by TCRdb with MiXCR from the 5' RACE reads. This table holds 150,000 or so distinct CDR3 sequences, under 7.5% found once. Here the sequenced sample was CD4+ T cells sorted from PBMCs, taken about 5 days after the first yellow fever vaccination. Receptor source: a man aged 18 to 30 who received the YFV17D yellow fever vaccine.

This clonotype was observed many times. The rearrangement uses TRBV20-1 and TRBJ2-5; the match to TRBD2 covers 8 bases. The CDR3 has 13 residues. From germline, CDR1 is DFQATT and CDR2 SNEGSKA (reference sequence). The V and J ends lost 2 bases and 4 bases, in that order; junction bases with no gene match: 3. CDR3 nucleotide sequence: TGCAGTGCTAGAATGGCGGGGGGAGAGACCCAGTACTTC. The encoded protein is CSARMAGGETQYF.

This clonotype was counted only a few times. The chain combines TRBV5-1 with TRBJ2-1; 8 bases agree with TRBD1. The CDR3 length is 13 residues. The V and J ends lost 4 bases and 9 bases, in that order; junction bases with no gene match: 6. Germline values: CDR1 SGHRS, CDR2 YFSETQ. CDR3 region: CASSQGARGEQFF. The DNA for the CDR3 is TGCGCCAGCAGCCAGGGGGCGCGGGGTGAGCAGTTCTTC.

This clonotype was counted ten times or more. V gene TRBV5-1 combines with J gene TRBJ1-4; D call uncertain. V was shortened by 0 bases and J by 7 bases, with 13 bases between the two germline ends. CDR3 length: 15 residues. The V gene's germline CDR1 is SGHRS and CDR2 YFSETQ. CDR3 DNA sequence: TGCGCCAGCAGCTTGGATCGGGGTTGGGGTGAAAAACTGTTTTTT. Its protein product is CASSLDRGWGEKLFF.